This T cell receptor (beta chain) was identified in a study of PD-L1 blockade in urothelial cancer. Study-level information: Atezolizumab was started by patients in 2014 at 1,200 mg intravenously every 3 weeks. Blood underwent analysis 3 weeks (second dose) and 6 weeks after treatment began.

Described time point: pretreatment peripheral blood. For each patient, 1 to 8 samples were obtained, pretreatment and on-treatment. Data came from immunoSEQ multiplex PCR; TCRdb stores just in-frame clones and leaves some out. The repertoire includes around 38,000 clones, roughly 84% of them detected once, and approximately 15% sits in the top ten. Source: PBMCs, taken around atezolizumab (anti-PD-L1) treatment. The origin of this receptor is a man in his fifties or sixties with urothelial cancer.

The CDR3 loop reads CASSPTKYSNQPQHF. As DNA, the CDR3 is TGTGCCAGCTCACCCACTAAATATAGCAATCAGCCCCAGCATTTT. This chain links TRBV18 with TRBJ1-5; D is ambiguous. This CDR3 comprises 15 residues. Between the trimmed V and J ends, which lost 3 bases and 0 bases, there was a span of 9 bases. From germline, CDR1 is KGHSH and CDR2 LQKENI.